This entry describes one TCR beta chain. These data belong to a study of blood T cell repertoires in COVID-19. Study information: COVID-19 samples collected from the United States, Italy and Spain covered acute and convalescent phases. Sources were T cells, B-cell-depleted T cells, or PBMCs; the material itself was cDNA or gDNA.

The V gene end was trimmed by 5 bases and the J gene end by 3 bases; junction bases not matched to a gene: 10. The CDR3 has 17 amino acids. CDR1 is LGHNA, CDR2 YNFKEQ, per germline. As handled by the study authors: Scientists estimated how many nucleated cells there were by amplifying reference gene primers. Method: immunoSEQ multiplex PCR; TCRdb's copy keeps in-frame clones and lacks some. V, J and clone size reflect that table, while D and trimming were determined from the DNA. The table records more than 100,000 clones, over 70% of them present only once. The chain employs TRBV4-2 and TRBJ1-2, with 12 bases aligning to TRBD1. The sample comprised peripheral blood. This clonotype was obtained from a human donor in a cohort sampled during active or convalescent COVID-19. CDR3 nucleotides: TGTGCCAGCAGCAGCACCGGGACAGGGGGCGCACACTATGGCTACACCTTC. Translating it yields CASSSTGTGGAHYGYTF.